Following are 24 T cell receptor beta chains from one sample sequenced in a study of T cell repertoires in cytomegalovirus infection. These receptors' antigens are unknown. TCRdb used MiXCR to reprocess the reads, holding one entry per CDR3 protein. This sample carries roughly 340,000 distinct CDR3 sequences, approximately 32% of them seen once, and the ten largest clones take around 18%. The source material was cultured PBMCs, sampled from culture after CMV antigen stimulation. The receptors were gathered from a human donor in good health (CMV status not recorded). Some clones in this sample may be carry-over from other donors' samples.

The chain combines TRBV7-9 with TRBJ2-1, with 8 bases matching TRBD1. The CDR3 extends over 15 amino acids. Germline assignment: CDR1 SEHNR and CDR2 FQNEAQ (reference sequence). V gave up 8 bases and J gave up 1 base; unmatched junction bases: 7. The CDR3 here is CASWDRRFSYNEQFF. The CDR3 region has the DNA TGTGCCAGCTGGGACAGGCGCTTTTCCTACAATGAGCAGTTCTTC.

V usage is TRBV7-2 and J usage is TRBJ1-1; D gene unclear. The CDR3 runs to 13 residues. V dropped 2 bases and J dropped 8 bases, with 12 bases sitting between them. In germline, CDR1 is SGHTA, CDR2 FQGNSA. The CDR3 here is CASSLSQVREAFF. The CDR3 DNA sequence: TGTGCCAGCAGCTTATCGCAGGTGAGGGAAGCTTTCTTT.

This clonotype was picked up a small number of times. The genes are TRBV6-1 and TRBJ2-7, with 9 nucleotides matching TRBD1. The CDR3 totals 15 residues. Germline V gene data show CDR1 as MNHNS and CDR2 as SASEGT. The ends lost 6 bases at V and 4 bases at J; junction bases unmatched: 10. The CDR3: CASRDRGEGYYEQYF. CDR3 bases: TGTGCCAGCAGGGACAGGGGCGAAGGTTATTACGAGCAGTACTTC.

The V gene is TRBV20-1, the J gene TRBJ2-1; 15 nucleotides align to TRBD2. Germline CDR1 reads DFQATT; CDR2 reads SNEGSKA (reference sequence). V was clipped by 5 bases and J by 8 bases; unmatched bases: 4. The CDR3 extends over 14 amino acids. CDR3 nucleotide sequence: TGCAGTGCTCTGGGGACTAGCGGGGGGTATGAGCAGTTCTTC. Translated, it gives CSALGTSGGYEQFF.

The genes are TRBV4-1 and TRBJ1-1, with D unresolved. Germline assignment: CDR1 MGHRA and CDR2 YSYEKL. V was trimmed by 1 base and J by 0 bases, leaving 12 bases between them. The CDR3 sequence is 16 residues long. Here the CDR3 DNA reads TGCGCCAGCAGCCAAGCCCGGGCCCGCGTGAACACTGAAGCTTTCTTT. Amino acid sequence: CASSQARARVNTEAFF.

This clonotype was seen only once. The chain recombines TRBV14 with TRBJ1-4, with D possibly TRBD1 on 6 matching bases. The CDR3 length is 14 residues. Germline V gene data show CDR1 as SGHDN and CDR2 as FVKESK. The V gene lost 1 base and the J gene lost 14 bases, with 17 bases spanning the gap. CDR3 nucleotides: TGTGCCAGCAGCCAAGGGAAAACTCGGGACATGCTGTTTTTT. This codes for CASSQGKTRDMLFF.

This clonotype appeared a few times. V gene TRBV6-1 combines with J gene TRBJ2-1, with D possibly TRBD2 on 5 matching bases. In germline, CDR1 is MNHNS, CDR2 SASEGT. This CDR3 has 14 amino acids. The germline V and J ends were trimmed by 6 bases and 0 bases, with 9 bases remaining between them. CDR3 residues: CASRTISSYNEQFF. The DNA for the CDR3 is TGTGCCAGCAGGACTATAAGCTCCTACAATGAGCAGTTCTTC.

This clonotype was counted only a few times. This chain links TRBV6-2 or TRBV6-3 with TRBJ1-1; 7 positions agree with TRBD1. Germline V gene lookup returns CDR1 MNHEY and CDR2 SVGEGT. This CDR3 has 14 amino acids. After removal of 6 bases from V and 0 bases from J, the junction contained 4 bases not matched to a gene. CDR3 in amino acids: CASRTGLLNTEAFF. The CDR3 nucleotides are TGTGCCAGCAGGACAGGGCTATTGAACACTGAAGCTTTCTTT.

Only a few counts were recorded for this clonotype. CDR3 region: CASSSHGLVQPQHF. The CDR3 DNA follows: TGTGCCAGCAGTAGCCACGGACTCGTTCAGCCCCAGCATTTT. This chain joins TRBV6-2 or TRBV6-3 and TRBJ1-5, with D uncertain. Germline V gene data show CDR1 as MNHEY and CDR2 as SVGEGT. V was cut by 5 bases and J by 6 bases, with 14 bases left in between. The CDR3 length is 14 residues.

The V call is TRBV15, the J call TRBJ1-1, with D perhaps TRBD1 (6 bases). V was trimmed by 0 bases and J by 4 bases, leaving 12 bases between them. Germline V lookup: CDR1 LNHNV, CDR2 YYDKDF (reference sequence). The CDR3 is 15 amino acids. Written as DNA, the CDR3 is TGTGCCACCAGCAGAGAGACAGGACGAGGCACTGAAGCTTTCTTT. Translated, it gives CATSRETGRGTEAFF.

This clonotype was recorded a few times. The junction and the germline gene differ at one end; a read error may be behind it. The V call is TRBV10-3, the J call TRBJ2-7, with a weak D call TRBD2 (6 bases). The length of the CDR3 is 15 residues. Germline values: CDR1 ENHRY, CDR2 SYGVKD. The CDR3 coding sequence is TGTGCCATCAGTGAGTCAAGCAGGGACTCCGACGAGCAGTACTTC. Translating gives CAISESSRDSDEQYF.

The V and J genes are TRBV7-9 and TRBJ2-1; possibly TRBD1 for D (7 bases). Germline V CDR1 and CDR2: SEHNR, FQNEAQ (reference sequence). The V end lost 3 bases, the J end lost 5 bases, and 14 bases lay between the germline ends. The CDR3 runs 15 residues. The CDR3 sequence: CASSFTRGANNEQFF. DNA of the CDR3: TGTGCCAGCAGCTTTACCAGGGGGGCCAACAATGAGCAGTTCTTC.

This clonotype has just a few counts. This chain uses TRBV12-3 or TRBV12-4 with TRBJ2-6; the D is unclear. Trimming cost V 7 bases and J 0 bases, with 4 bases left between them. The CDR3 loop spans 13 amino acids. CDR3 nucleotides: TGTGCCAGCATATACTCTGGGGCCAACGTCCTGACTTTC. Translation: CASIYSGANVLTF.

This chain links TRBV19 with TRBJ1-2; D gene ambiguous. Looked up from germline, CDR1 is LNHDA and CDR2 is SQIVND (reference sequence). V was clipped by 0 bases and J by 4 bases, with 15 bases between them. CDR3 length: 16 amino acids. CDR3 sequence: CASSIDSGSRPYGYTF. The CDR3 DNA reads as TGTGCCAGTAGTATAGATTCGGGCAGTCGCCCCTATGGCTACACCTTC.

The V gene is TRBV19, the J gene TRBJ1-2; 8 bases map to TRBD1. V was pared by 4 bases and J by 2 bases, with 12 bases of the junction left unmatched. The CDR3 sequence is 17 residues long. Per the germline V gene, CDR1 is LNHDA and CDR2 is SQIVND (reference sequence). The CDR3 coding sequence is TGTGCCAGTAGTACACCTCTCGGACAGGGTTTGAACTATGGCTACACCTTC. Amino acids: CASSTPLGQGLNYGYTF. The variable domain in full, with the rest retrieved from reference TRBV19 and TRBJ1-2, is DGGITQSPKYLFRKEGQNVTLSCEQNLNHDAMYWYRQDPGQGLRLIYYSQIVNDFQKGDIAEGYSVSREKKESFPLTVTSAQKNPTAFYLCASSTPLGQGLNYGYTFGSGTRLTVV.

This clonotype has ten or more counts. The chain joins TRBV7-3 to TRBJ2-1; D may be TRBD2 (6 bases). The V and J ends lost 3 bases and 6 bases respectively, with 15 bases between them. The CDR3 sequence is 15 residues long. Germline V gene sequence: CDR1 SGHTA, CDR2 FQGTGA. The DNA of the CDR3 is TGTGCCAGCAGCTTGGACCGGGGAGGTGCCAATGAGCAGTTCTTC. Its translation: CASSLDRGGANEQFF.

This clonotype has only a few counts. The J gene is TRBJ1-1, the V gene TRBV4-1; the D is unclear. Germline-derived CDR1 and CDR2 are MGHRA and YSYEKL. The length of the CDR3 is 15 residues. Trimming took off 0 bases at V and 7 bases at J, with 15 bases between the two ends. The CDR3 loop is CASSQDGGRRGEAFF. The CDR3 DNA reads TGCGCCAGCAGCCAAGATGGCGGGCGTCGAGGTGAAGCTTTCTTT.

This chain connects TRBV20-1 to TRBJ1-2; D not resolved. Trimming shortened V by 0 bases and J by 7 bases, and 12 bases separated the two germline ends. Germline-derived CDR1 and CDR2 are DFQATT and SNEGSKA (reference sequence). This CDR3 region has 13 residues. For the CDR3, the DNA is TGCAGTGCTAGAGACCTCCTGATAGGTGGCTACACCTTC. This gives the protein CSARDLLIGGYTF.

This clonotype was picked up a small number of times. The rearrangement uses TRBV19 and TRBJ1-4; no definite D call. V was trimmed by 3 bases and J by 0 bases, leaving 5 bases between them. The CDR3 runs 14 residues. The germline gives CDR1 LNHDA, CDR2 SQIVND (reference sequence). DNA of the CDR3: TGTGCCAGTAGTATTATACCAACTAATGAAAAACTGTTTTTT. This translates into CASSIIPTNEKLFF.

This clonotype was observed a few times. This chain joins TRBV19 and TRBJ2-1; D remains ambiguous. The CDR3 runs 15 residues. Germline V gene lookup returns CDR1 LNHDA and CDR2 SQIVND (reference sequence). Trimming removed 6 bases at V and 3 bases at J, with 15 bases between. CDR3 region: CASRVNGGNYNEQFF. The CDR3 coding sequence is TGTGCCAGTAGGGTTAATGGCGGCAACTACAATGAGCAGTTCTTC.

The sample holds a few counts of this clonotype. The chain carries TRBV29-1 and TRBJ1-2, with D hard to call. Germline V gives CDR1 SQVTM, CDR2 ANQGSEA. V shed 4 bases and J shed 8 bases, with 11 bases lying between them. CDR3 length: 11 amino acids. Here the CDR3 reads CSVGGWEGYTF. DNA of the CDR3: TGCAGCGTTGGGGGTTGGGAAGGCTACACCTTC.

This clonotype was observed a handful of times. The rearrangement joins TRBV2 to TRBJ2-7; a weak D match, TRBD1 (6 bases). The CDR3 has 14 residues. CDR1 and CDR2 from the germline V gene are SNHLY and FYNNEI. V was trimmed by 7 bases and J by 7 bases, leaving 20 bases between them. DNA of the CDR3: TGTGCCAGCAATGGGGTGACAGGCTCGGGTGAGCAGTACTTC. This translates into CASNGVTGSGEQYF.

This clonotype was counted only a few times. V gene TRBV12-3 or TRBV12-4 combines with J gene TRBJ2-1; a possible D gene is TRBD2 (6 bases). CDR3 size: 15 residues. V was clipped by 1 base and J by 4 bases, with 11 bases between them. CDR3 DNA sequence: TGTGCCAGCAGTTTAGAGGGACTCCTATACAATGAGCAGTTCTTC. Encoded protein: CASSLEGLLYNEQFF.

This sequence joins TRBV25-1 and TRBJ1-2; D perhaps matches TRBD1 (6 bases). CDR1 MGHDK and CDR2 SYGVNS come from the germline V gene. The CDR3 has 14 residues. The ends were cut back, 2 bases at V and 7 bases at J, with 14 bases in the middle. The CDR3 loop is CASSELSTGSGYTF. CDR3 DNA sequence: TGTGCCAGCAGTGAACTTAGTACAGGGAGTGGCTACACCTTC.